This TCR beta chain was captured by sequencing in a study of blood T cells in healthy people across ages. Every donor gave roughly 9.2 milliliters of peripheral blood. This clonotype was seen a single time. Its antigen is as yet unknown. A J-beta primer mix and a sample-barcoded 5' primer were used in a second PCR of roughly 6 to 12 cycles. One entry per CDR3 protein, called by TCRdb with MiXCR from the 5' RACE reads. The sample contains about 640,000 distinct CDR3 sequences, around 54% of which appear only once. Regarding the study as a whole: The fall in TCR beta diversity per million T cells was roughly linear with age.

Germline V gives CDR1 LNHNV, CDR2 YYDKDF (reference sequence). CDR3 length: 14 residues. The V and J ends lost 4 bases and 3 bases respectively, with 12 bases between them. This TCR derives from a man aged 60-69 years in good health. Sequencing input: blood. The rearrangement uses TRBV15 and TRBJ1-2; tentative D call: TRBD1 (5 bases). CDR3 in DNA: TGTGCCACCAGCACCCGGGGGGGGGACTATGGCTACACCTTC. Amino acid sequence: CATSTRGGDYGYTF.